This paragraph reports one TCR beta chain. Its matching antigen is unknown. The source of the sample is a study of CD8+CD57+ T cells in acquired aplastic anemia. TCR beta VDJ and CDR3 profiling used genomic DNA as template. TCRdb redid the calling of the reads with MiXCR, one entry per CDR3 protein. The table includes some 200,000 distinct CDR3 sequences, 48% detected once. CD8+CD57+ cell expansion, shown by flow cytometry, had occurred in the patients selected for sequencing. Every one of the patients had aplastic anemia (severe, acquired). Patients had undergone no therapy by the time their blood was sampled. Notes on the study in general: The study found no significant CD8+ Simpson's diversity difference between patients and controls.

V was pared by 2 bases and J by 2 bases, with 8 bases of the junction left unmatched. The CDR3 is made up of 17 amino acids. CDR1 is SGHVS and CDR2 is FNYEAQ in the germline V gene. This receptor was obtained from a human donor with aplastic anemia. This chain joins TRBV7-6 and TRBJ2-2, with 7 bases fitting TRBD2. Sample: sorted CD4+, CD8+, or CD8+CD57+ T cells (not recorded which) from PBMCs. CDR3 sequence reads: CASSLMSGTANTGELFF. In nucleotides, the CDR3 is TGTGCCAGCAGCTTAATGAGCGGGACCGCAAACACCGGGGAGCTGTTTTTT.